Below are 3 T cell receptor beta chains sequenced from a single sample in a study of blood T cells in healthy people across ages. A second roughly 7 to 11 cycle PCR used barcoded and J-beta primers. Using its own MiXCR run on the 5' RACE reads, TCRdb lists one record per CDR3 protein. The data hold under 850,000 distinct CDR3 sequences, with around 36% observed a single time. Sequencing was performed on blood. These receptors were obtained from a man younger than 35 in good health.

Worth noting for this clonotype: This may be a read error: a much more frequent sequence differs by one nucleotide. This chain connects TRBV6-5 to TRBJ2-5; no clear D gene. The CDR3 sequence is 12 residues long. Trimming removed 6 bases at V and 5 bases at J, with 10 bases between. CDR1 is MNHEY, CDR2 SVGAGI, per germline. The CDR3 is CASRFSEETQYF. The CDR3 nucleotides are TGTGCCAGCAGGTTCTCCGAGGAGACCCAGTACTTC.

This clonotype was seen a few times. The V and J genes are TRBV10-3 and TRBJ2-1, with 9 bases matching TRBD2. CDR3 length: 15 amino acids. The germline V gene has CDR1 ENHRY and CDR2 SYGVKD. With 2 bases clipped from V and 5 bases from J, the junction kept 4 bases outside the gene matches. The DNA of the CDR3 is TGTGCCATCAGTGAGGCGCCTAGCGGGGACAATGAGCAGTTCTTC. Translated: CAISEAPSGDNEQFF.

This chain connects TRBV7-9 to TRBJ2-7; D unclear. The V end was cut by 11 bases, the J end by 3 bases, with 14 bases between. Germline CDR1 and CDR2: SEHNR and FQNEAQ (reference sequence). This CDR3 is 12 amino acids long. CDR3 protein: CACRLEVYEQYF. The CDR3 bases are TGTGCCTGCCGCTTAGAGGTCTACGAGCAGTACTTC.